Each of the 5 T cell receptor beta chains below was sequenced from the same sample in a study of tumor-infiltrating lymphocytes in oesophageal squamous cell carcinoma listed by TCRdb under 2016. Receptor libraries were prepared by PCR. The reads were generated on an Illumina HiSeq 1500. TCRdb passed the public sequencing reads through fastp at Q25 and MiXCR, retaining productive beta sequences. Every CDR3 protein is listed once, alongside the most common genes and DNA of its rows. Counted in this sample were some 14,000 distinct CDR3 sequences; about 50% of them appeared once. The ten biggest clones cover over 15% of the sample. Sequenced material: esophageal tumor tissue. These receptors were collected from a male donor with esophageal squamous cell carcinoma.

V gene TRBV5-6 combines with J gene TRBJ2-6, with TRBD2 as a possible D gene (6 bases). The DNA end favors TRBJ2-5, so the J call may be wrong. The length of the CDR3 is 15 residues. CDR1 SGHDT and CDR2 YYEEEE come from the germline V gene. The CDR3, as DNA: TGTGCCAGCAGCTTGGAGTTGGGGGACTCGGAGACCCAGTACTTC. It specifies CASSLELGDSETQYF.

This clonotype was counted a few times. The J gene is TRBJ2-7, the V gene TRBV7-6; 11 bases align to TRBD2. The junction had 6 bases not matched to a gene; V was cut back by 1 base and J by 7 bases. CDR1 is SGHVS, CDR2 FNYEAQ, per germline. The CDR3 is made up of 15 amino acids. The CDR3: CASSLELAGAGEQYF. CDR3 in DNA: TGTGCCAGCAGCTTAGAACTAGCGGGAGCGGGGGAGCAGTACTTC. The variable domain in full, with the rest retrieved from reference TRBV7-6 and TRBJ2-7, is GAGVSQSPRYKVTKRGQDVALRCDPISGHVSLYWYRQALGQGPEFLTYFNYEAQQDKSGLPNDRFSAERPEGSISTLTIQRTEQRDSAMYRCASSLELAGAGEQYFGPGTRLTVT.

The chain has TRBV6-2 or TRBV6-3 and TRBJ2-5; 7 positions match TRBD1. The DNA matches TRBJ2-7 better at its end, which makes the J call doubtful. Germline CDR1 and CDR2: MNHEY and SVGEGT. This CDR3 contains 15 residues. The CDR3 sequence: CASRYTGVPTYEQYF. CDR3 DNA: TGTGCCAGCAGGTATACAGGGGTCCCGACCTACGAGCAGTACTTC.

In this sample, this clonotype turned up a few times. The V call is TRBV7-9, the J call TRBJ2-7, with D hard to call. CDR1 and CDR2 (germline): SEHNR, FQNEAQ (reference sequence). This CDR3 comprises 14 residues. V dropped 1 base and J dropped 6 bases, with 13 bases sitting between them. CDR3 sequence: CASSLGYGRGEQYF. The CDR3 coding sequence is TGTGCCAGCAGCTTAGGGTACGGACGCGGCGAGCAGTACTTC.

Remarks on this clonotype: The junction departs from germline at one end; a sequencing error may be responsible. This chain links TRBV7-3 with TRBJ2-1; perhaps D is TRBD1 or TRBD2 (5 bases each). The CDR3 spans 17 residues. CDR1 is SGHTA and CDR2 is FQGTGA in the germline V gene. The CDR3 DNA reads TGTGCCAGCAGCTTAAGGTCGGGACGTCCGAACACCGGGGAGCTGTACTTC. Translated, it gives CASSLRSGRPNTGELYF. Based on the CDR3 plus reference TRBV7-3 and TRBJ2-1, the full variable domain is GAGVSQTPSNKVTEKGKYVELRCDPISGHTALYWYRQSLGQGPEFLIYFQGTGAADDSGLPNDRFFAVRPEGSVSTLKIQRTERGDSAVYLCASSLRSGRPNTGELYFGPGTRLTVL.